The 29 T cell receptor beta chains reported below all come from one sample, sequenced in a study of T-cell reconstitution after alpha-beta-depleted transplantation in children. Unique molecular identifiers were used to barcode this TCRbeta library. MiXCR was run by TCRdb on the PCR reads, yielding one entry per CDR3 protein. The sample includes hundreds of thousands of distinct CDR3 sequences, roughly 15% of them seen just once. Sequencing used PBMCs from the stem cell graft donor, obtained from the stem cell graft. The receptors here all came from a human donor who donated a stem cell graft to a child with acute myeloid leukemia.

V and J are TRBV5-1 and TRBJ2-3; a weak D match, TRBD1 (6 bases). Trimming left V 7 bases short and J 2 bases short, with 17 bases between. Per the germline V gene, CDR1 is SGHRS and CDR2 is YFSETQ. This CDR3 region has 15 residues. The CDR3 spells CASGYKQGPTDTQYF. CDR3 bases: TGCGCCAGCGGCTATAAACAGGGCCCCACAGATACGCAGTATTTT.

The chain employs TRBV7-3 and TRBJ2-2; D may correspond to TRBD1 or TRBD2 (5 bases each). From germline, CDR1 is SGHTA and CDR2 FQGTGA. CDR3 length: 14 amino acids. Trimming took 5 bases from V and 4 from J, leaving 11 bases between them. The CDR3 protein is CASSPGPPTGELFF. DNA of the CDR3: TGTGCCAGCAGCCCGGGACCTCCCACCGGGGAGCTGTTTTTT. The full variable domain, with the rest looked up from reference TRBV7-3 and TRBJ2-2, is GAGVSQTPSNKVTEKGKYVELRCDPISGHTALYWYRQSLGQGPEFLIYFQGTGAADDSGLPNDRFFAVRPEGSVSTLKIQRTERGDSAVYLCASSPGPPTGELFFGEGSRLTVL.

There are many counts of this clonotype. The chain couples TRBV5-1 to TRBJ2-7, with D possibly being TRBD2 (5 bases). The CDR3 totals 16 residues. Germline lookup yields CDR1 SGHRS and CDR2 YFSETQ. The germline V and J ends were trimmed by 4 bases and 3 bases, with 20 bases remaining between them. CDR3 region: CASSPLDATPFYEQYF. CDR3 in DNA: TGCGCCAGCAGCCCACTAGACGCGACTCCCTTCTACGAGCAGTACTTC.

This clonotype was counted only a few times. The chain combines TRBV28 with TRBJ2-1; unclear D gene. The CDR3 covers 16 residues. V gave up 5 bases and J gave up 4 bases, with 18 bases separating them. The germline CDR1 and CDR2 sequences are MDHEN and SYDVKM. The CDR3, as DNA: TGTGCCAGCAGTCCTGGGGTCGGCCCCCGTTACAATGAGCAGTTCTTC. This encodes CASSPGVGPRYNEQFF.

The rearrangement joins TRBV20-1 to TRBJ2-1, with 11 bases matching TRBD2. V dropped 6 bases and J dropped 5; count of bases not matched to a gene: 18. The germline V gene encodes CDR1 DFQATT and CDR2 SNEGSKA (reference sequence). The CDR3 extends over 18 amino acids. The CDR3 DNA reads TGCAGTGCCCCCACTAGCGGGGGCGGGGAGATGGGACACAATGAGCAGTTCTTC. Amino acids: CSAPTSGGGEMGHNEQFF.

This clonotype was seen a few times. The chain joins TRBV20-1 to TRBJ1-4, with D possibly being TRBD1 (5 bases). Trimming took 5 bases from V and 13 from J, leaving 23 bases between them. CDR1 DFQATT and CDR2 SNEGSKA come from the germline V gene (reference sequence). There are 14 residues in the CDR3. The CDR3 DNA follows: TGCAGTGCTCCTGAAGCAGACCCCGGGGGGAGACTGTTTTTT. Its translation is CSAPEADPGGRLFF.

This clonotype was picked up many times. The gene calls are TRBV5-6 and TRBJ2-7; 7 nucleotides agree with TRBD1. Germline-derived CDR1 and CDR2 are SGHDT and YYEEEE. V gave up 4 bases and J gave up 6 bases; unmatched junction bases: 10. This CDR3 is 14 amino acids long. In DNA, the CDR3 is TGTGCCAGCAGCGATATCGACAGGGCGAGCGAGCAGTACTTC. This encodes CASSDIDRASEQYF.

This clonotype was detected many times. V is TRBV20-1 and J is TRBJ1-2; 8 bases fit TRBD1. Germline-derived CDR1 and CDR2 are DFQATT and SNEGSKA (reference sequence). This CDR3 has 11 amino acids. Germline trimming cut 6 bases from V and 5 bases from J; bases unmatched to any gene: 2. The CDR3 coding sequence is TGCAGTGCCGGGACAGGTTATGGCTACACCTTC. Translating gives CSAGTGYGYTF.

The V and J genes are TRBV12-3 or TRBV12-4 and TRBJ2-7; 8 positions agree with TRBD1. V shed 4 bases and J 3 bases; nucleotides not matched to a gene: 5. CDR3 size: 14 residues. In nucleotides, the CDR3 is TGTGCCAGCAGTTCGGGGACAGGACACTACGAGCAGTACTTC. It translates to CASSSGTGHYEQYF.

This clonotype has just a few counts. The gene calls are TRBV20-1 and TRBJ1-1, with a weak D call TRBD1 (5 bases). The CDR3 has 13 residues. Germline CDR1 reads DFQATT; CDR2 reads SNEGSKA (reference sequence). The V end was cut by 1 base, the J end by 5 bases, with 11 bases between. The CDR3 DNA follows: TGCAGTGCTAGAGTGGGGGGGAGAACTGAAGCTTTCTTT. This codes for CSARVGGRTEAFF.

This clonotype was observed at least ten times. The CDR3 bases are TGCAGTGCTAGAATTGGACAGGGCCCCGGCTACACCTTC. It codes for CSARIGQGPGYTF. The chain uses TRBV20-1 and TRBJ1-2; 8 bases line up with TRBD1. Germline CDR1 reads DFQATT; CDR2 reads SNEGSKA (reference sequence). The CDR3 length is 13 residues. The trim removed 2 bases at V and 8 bases at J, leaving 7 bases unmatched.

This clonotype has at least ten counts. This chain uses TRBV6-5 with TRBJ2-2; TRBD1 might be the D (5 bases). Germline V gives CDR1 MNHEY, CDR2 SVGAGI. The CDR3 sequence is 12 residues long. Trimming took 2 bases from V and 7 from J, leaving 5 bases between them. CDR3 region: CASSYRGGELFF. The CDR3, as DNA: TGTGCCAGCAGTTACAGGGGCGGGGAGCTGTTTTTT.

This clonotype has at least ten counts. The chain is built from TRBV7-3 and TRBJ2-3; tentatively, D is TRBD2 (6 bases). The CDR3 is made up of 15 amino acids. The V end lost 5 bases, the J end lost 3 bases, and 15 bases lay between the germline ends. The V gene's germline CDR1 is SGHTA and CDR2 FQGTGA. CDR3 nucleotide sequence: TGTGCCAGCAGCCCACAGCCGGCGGGGACAGATACGCAGTATTTT. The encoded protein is CASSPQPAGTDTQYF. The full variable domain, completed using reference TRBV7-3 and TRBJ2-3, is GAGVSQTPSNKVTEKGKYVELRCDPISGHTALYWYRQSLGQGPEFLIYFQGTGAADDSGLPNDRFFAVRPEGSVSTLKIQRTERGDSAVYLCASSPQPAGTDTQYFGPGTRLTVL.

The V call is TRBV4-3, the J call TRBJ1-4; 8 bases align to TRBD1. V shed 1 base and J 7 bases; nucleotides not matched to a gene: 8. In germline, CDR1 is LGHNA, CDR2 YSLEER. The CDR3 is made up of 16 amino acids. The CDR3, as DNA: TGCGCCAGCAGCCAAGGTGATAGGACAGGGAGTGAAAAACTGTTTTTT. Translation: CASSQGDRTGSEKLFF.

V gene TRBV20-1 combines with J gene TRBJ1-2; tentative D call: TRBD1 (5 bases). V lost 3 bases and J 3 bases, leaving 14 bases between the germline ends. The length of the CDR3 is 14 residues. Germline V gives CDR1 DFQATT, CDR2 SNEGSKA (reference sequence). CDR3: CSARVDMPDYGYTF. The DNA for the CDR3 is TGCAGTGCTAGGGTGGACATGCCCGACTATGGCTACACCTTC.

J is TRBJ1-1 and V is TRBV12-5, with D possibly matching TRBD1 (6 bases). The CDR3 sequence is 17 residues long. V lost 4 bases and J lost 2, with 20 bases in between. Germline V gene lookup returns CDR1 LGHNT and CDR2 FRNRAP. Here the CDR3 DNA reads TGTGCTAGTGGTTCCAACAGGGAAGTTCACGACAACACTGAAGCTTTCTTT. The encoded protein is CASGSNREVHDNTEAFF.

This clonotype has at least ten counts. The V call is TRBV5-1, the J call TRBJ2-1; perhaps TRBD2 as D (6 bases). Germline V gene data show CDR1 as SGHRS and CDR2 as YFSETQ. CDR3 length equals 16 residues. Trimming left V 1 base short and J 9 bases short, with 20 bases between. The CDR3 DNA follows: TGCGCCAGCAGCTTGTCTCTACTAGCAACGTACGGTGAGCAGTTCTTC. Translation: CASSLSLLATYGEQFF.

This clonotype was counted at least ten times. The CDR3 sequence: CSARVVPEDRVEDTQYF. As DNA, the CDR3 is TGCAGTGCTAGAGTTGTACCAGAGGACAGGGTTGAAGATACGCAGTATTTT. The J gene is TRBJ2-3, the V gene TRBV20-1, with 8 positions matching TRBD1. V was pared by 1 base and J by 5 bases, with 14 bases of the junction left unmatched. The length of the CDR3 is 17 residues. Germline CDR1 is DFQATT and CDR2 is SNEGSKA (reference sequence).

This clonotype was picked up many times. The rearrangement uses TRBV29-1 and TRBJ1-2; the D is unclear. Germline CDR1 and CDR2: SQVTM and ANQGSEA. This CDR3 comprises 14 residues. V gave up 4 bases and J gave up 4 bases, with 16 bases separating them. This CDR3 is CSVAFRGGGYGYTF. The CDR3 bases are TGCAGCGTTGCCTTTCGGGGAGGAGGCTATGGCTACACCTTC. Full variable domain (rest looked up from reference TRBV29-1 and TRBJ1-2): SAVISQKPSRDICQRGTSLTIQCQVDSQVTMMFWYRQQPGQSLTLIATANQGSEATYESGFVIDKFPISRPNLTFSTLTVSNMSPEDSSIYLCSVAFRGGGYGYTFGSGTRLTVV.

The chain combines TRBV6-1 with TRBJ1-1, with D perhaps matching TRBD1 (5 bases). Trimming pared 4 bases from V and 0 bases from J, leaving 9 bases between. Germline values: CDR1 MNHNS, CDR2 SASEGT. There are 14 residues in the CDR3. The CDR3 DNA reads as TGTGCCAGCAGTGTAGGGGATCTGAACACTGAAGCTTTCTTT. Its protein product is CASSVGDLNTEAFF.

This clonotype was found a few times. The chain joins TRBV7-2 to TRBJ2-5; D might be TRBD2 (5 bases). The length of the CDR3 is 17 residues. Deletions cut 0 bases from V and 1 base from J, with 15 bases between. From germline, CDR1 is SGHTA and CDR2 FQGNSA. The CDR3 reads CASSLAQVRSGQETQYF. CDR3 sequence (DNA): TGTGCCAGCAGCTTAGCGCAGGTCAGGAGCGGCCAAGAGACCCAGTACTTC.

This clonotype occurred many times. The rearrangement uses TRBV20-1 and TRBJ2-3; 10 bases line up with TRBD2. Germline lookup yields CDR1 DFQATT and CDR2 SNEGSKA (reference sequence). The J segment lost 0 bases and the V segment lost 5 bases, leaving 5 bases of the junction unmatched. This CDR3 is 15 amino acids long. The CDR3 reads CSAGSGGVSTDTQYF. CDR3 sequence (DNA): TGCAGTGCTGGAAGCGGGGGGGTTAGCACAGATACGCAGTATTTT.

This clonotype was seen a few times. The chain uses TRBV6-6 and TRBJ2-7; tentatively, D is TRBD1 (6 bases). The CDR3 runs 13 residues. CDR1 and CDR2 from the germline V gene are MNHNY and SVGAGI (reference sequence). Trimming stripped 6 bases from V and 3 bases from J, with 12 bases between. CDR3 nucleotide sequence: TGTGCCAGCAGCCCTACAGGGCTCTACGAGCAGTACTTC. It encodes CASSPTGLYEQYF.

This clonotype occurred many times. The CDR3 here is CSANPRDTSTDTQYF. In nucleotides, the CDR3 is TGCAGTGCTAATCCCCGGGACACGAGCACAGATACGCAGTATTTT. The chain joins TRBV20-1 to TRBJ2-3; perhaps TRBD1 as D (6 bases). The V end lost 4 bases, the J end lost 0 bases, and 14 bases lay between the germline ends. The CDR3 loop spans 15 amino acids. The V gene's germline CDR1 is DFQATT and CDR2 SNEGSKA (reference sequence).

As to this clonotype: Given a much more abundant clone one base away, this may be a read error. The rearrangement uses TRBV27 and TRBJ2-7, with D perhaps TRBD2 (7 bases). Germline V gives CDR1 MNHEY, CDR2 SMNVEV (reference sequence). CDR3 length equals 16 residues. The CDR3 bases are TGTGCCAGTCGAAAGGGGCGGGGGCTCCCCTCCTACCAGCAGTACTTC. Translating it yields CASRKGRGLPSYQQYF.

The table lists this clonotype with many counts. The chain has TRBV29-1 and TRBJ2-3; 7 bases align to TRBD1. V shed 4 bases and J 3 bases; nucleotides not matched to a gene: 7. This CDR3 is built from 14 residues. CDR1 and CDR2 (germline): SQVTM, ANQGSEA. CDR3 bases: TGCAGCGTTGGACCACAGGGGCGGACAGATACGCAGTATTTT. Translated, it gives CSVGPQGRTDTQYF.

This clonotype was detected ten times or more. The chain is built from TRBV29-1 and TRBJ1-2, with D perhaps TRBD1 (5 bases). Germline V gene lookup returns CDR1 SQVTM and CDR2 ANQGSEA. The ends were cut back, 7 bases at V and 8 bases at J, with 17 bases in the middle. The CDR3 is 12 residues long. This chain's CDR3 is CSARRGVEGYTF. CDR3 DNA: TGCAGCGCTAGACGGGGGGTAGAGGGCTACACCTTC.

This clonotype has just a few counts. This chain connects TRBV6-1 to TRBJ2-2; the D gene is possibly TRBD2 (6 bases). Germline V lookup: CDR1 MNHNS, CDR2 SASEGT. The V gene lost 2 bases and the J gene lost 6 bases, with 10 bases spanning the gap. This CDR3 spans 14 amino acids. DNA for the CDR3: TGTGCCAGCAGTGAAACGGGGGTTGCCGGGGAGCTGTTTTTT. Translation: CASSETGVAGELFF.

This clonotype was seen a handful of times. The CDR3 reads CASSLGVGTSGGNEQFF. CDR3 nucleotide sequence: TGTGCCAGCAGCTTGGGAGTTGGGACTAGCGGGGGAAATGAGCAGTTCTTC. J is TRBJ2-1 and V is TRBV5-5; 14 positions agree with TRBD2. Germline loops: CDR1 SGHKS, CDR2 YYEKEE (reference sequence). The CDR3 contains 17 residues. V shed 0 bases and J 7 bases; nucleotides not matched to a gene: 6.